The rows below give T cell receptor beta chains drawn from one sample of a study of blood T cell repertoires in COVID-19. This table comes from immunoSEQ multiplex PCR, and its TCRdb copy is limited to in-frame clones, with some not included. Of over 250,000 clones listed, 75% to 90% are singletons. Sequenced input: PBMCs or T cells enriched from blood (not recorded which). These receptors all stem from a woman under 30 who had recovered from COVID-19. CDR3s leave out the opening cysteine and the closing phenylalanine or tryptophan. A D gene is named only where the DNA matches it firmly. Size is stated for part of the rows, as once, few or many counts, or as a class when the clone is expanded.

CDR3 protein: AWKGQPNQPQH
V gene: TRBV30
clone size: .
D gene: TRBD1

CDR3 protein: SVLTGAKNIQY
V gene: TRBV29-1
clone size: .
D gene: .

CDR3 protein: ASSSTAYGYT
V gene: TRBV11-2
clone size: .
D gene: .

CDR3 protein: ASSQDVVTYEQY
V gene: TRBV14
clone size: .
D gene: .

CDR3 protein: ASSLLGGQGPYEQY
V gene: TRBV27
clone size: .
D gene: TRBD1

CDR3 protein: ASSLTHRDTNSPLH
V gene: TRBV7-8
clone size: .
D gene: .

CDR3 protein: ASSFNRDSPYGYT
V gene: TRBV7-2
clone size: .
D gene: .

CDR3 protein: ASSREGVKADTQY
V gene: TRBV5-1
clone size: .
D gene: .

CDR3 protein: ASSSGDSGGYT
V gene: TRBV5-1
clone size: .
D gene: .

CDR3 protein: ASSVAAGQSYEQY
V gene: TRBV9
clone size: once
D gene: .

CDR3 protein: ATSRARGSYNSPLH
V gene: TRBV15
clone size: .
D gene: .

CDR3 protein: ASSQVLRGSPLH
V gene: TRBV4-2
clone size: .
D gene: .

CDR3 protein: ATSRAYRVPEKLF
V gene: TRBV15
clone size: .
D gene: .

CDR3 protein: ARGSGQGALAF
V gene: TRBV6-5
clone size: .
D gene: TRBD1

CDR3 protein: ASSLAFNGYT
V gene: TRBV12-3/TRBV12-4
clone size: .
D gene: .

CDR3 protein: ASSGLGASLYGYT
V gene: TRBV2
clone size: few
D gene: .

CDR3 protein: ASGTSGGALDTQY
V gene: TRBV19
clone size: .
D gene: TRBD2

CDR3 protein: ASSHRTGTGAWAYEQY
V gene: TRBV6-6
clone size: .
D gene: TRBD1

CDR3 protein: SVAPASGGTYEQY
V gene: TRBV29-1
clone size: .
D gene: TRBD2

CDR3 protein: ASSGAWGTGISYEQY
V gene: TRBV5-6
clone size: .
D gene: TRBD1

CDR3 protein: ASSPPSAGSSVNTEAF
V gene: TRBV4-2
clone size: .
D gene: .

CDR3 protein: ASSQGLLSEQF
V gene: TRBV6-5
clone size: .
D gene: .

CDR3 protein: ASSHPGQDSYEQY
V gene: TRBV28
clone size: .
D gene: .

CDR3 protein: ASRPGLAGGLKLNEQF
V gene: TRBV10-2
clone size: .
D gene: TRBD2

CDR3 protein: ANRRQGSYGYT
V gene: TRBV14
clone size: once
D gene: TRBD1

CDR3 protein: ASRRTSHTGELF
V gene: TRBV6-5
clone size: .
D gene: .

CDR3 protein: ASSGDIDTGELF
V gene: TRBV2
clone size: .
D gene: .

CDR3 protein: ASSVAGANSYEQY
V gene: TRBV9
clone size: .
D gene: .

CDR3 protein: ASSPDRVGNTIY
V gene: TRBV4-1
clone size: .
D gene: TRBD1

CDR3 protein: ASSIGQSTYEQY
V gene: TRBV5-6
clone size: .
D gene: .

CDR3 protein: ASSVTSGGAYEQY
V gene: TRBV11-2
clone size: .
D gene: TRBD2

CDR3 protein: AIRISGGIYEQY
V gene: TRBV10-3
clone size: .
D gene: TRBD1

CDR3 protein: ASSPTDMAYNSPLH
V gene: TRBV5-1
clone size: .
D gene: .

CDR3 protein: ASSHPGGAGGLTGELF
V gene: TRBV4-1
clone size: once
D gene: TRBD2

CDR3 protein: ASSPYVQTDEQF
V gene: TRBV18
clone size: .
D gene: .

CDR3 protein: ASSEVAGAYNEQF
V gene: TRBV6-1
clone size: .
D gene: TRBD2

CDR3 protein: ASSKQGNTEAF
V gene: TRBV2
clone size: .
D gene: .

CDR3 protein: ASSLKDRLWSEQY
V gene: TRBV13
clone size: .
D gene: .

CDR3 protein: ASSLGQFYDEQY
V gene: TRBV7-9
clone size: .
D gene: .

CDR3 protein: ASSWSRQGTSRATEAF
V gene: TRBV19
clone size: once
D gene: .

CDR3 protein: ASSRRVDDSPLH
V gene: TRBV5-4
clone size: .
D gene: .

CDR3 protein: ASSRGTGPGYT
V gene: TRBV6-5
clone size: .
D gene: TRBD1

CDR3 protein: ASSTGLNTEAF
V gene: TRBV5-1
clone size: once
D gene: .

CDR3 protein: ASSLGWGGKTQY
V gene: TRBV27
clone size: .
D gene: .

CDR3 protein: ASSIMMGAPNQPQH
V gene: TRBV19
clone size: .
D gene: .

CDR3 protein: ASSLPGTPLETQY
V gene: TRBV28
clone size: .
D gene: .

CDR3 protein: ASSLALTDTEAF
V gene: TRBV7-9
clone size: .
D gene: .

CDR3 protein: ASSRTPHLGYT
V gene: TRBV6-5
clone size: .
D gene: .

CDR3 protein: ASAWGPYNEQF
V gene: TRBV6-5
clone size: .
D gene: .

CDR3 protein: ASSPSGTASYEQY
V gene: TRBV19
clone size: .
D gene: TRBD1

CDR3 protein: ASSLFGGPGETQY
V gene: TRBV7-9
clone size: .
D gene: .

CDR3 protein: ASSQDQQVGETQY
V gene: TRBV14
clone size: .
D gene: .